This T cell receptor beta chain was profiled in a study of early stage breast cancer tumors (dated by TCRdb to about 2017). The study in broad terms: Of the approximately 15 invasive breast tumors, roughly 12 were found to be estrogen receptor-positive, progesterone receptor-positive and HER2-negative. About 70% of the 12 ER+/PR+/HER2- tumors were invasive ductal carcinomas, while the other four were invasive lobular carcinomas. A read coverage of roughly 10-fold per sample was achieved on average. Across all samples, over 2,000,000 templates representing over a million unique clonotypes were detected. The full study reports these points: Analysis by tumor subtype was prevented by the small cohort size. Tumors showed about 2.5-fold higher T cell density and higher clonality than adjacent normal breast tissue. Sequencing bulk genomic DNA from unsorted cells could not capture chain pairing or functional markers like CD4, CD8 and FOXP3. Enriched TCRB sequences shared across patients were found to be mostly commonly generated sequences that were unlikely to play an important role in the tumor microenvironment. Greater similarity was observed between blood and normal breast repertoires than between blood and tumor repertoires, and tumor was distinguished from normal in 14 of 16 patients when each tissue was compared with blood.

This clone has only one observation. What antigen it recognizes has not been identified. No much larger clone exists at a distance of one base, and base qualities are not known. The study profiled bulk TCR beta-chain repertoires in matched peripheral blood, tumor and adjacent normal breast tissue taken from some 15 patients with early-stage breast cancer. Before surgery, about 5-10 mL of whole blood was collected into EDTA tubes and then processed within 2 hours. Peripheral blood mononuclear cells were isolated by Ficoll-Paque centrifugation in SepMate-50 tubes. For storage in liquid nitrogen, PBMCs were cryopreserved as aliquots of about 1.9 to 4 million cells in roughly 90% FBS with 10% DMSO. The Qiagen AllPrep DNA/RNA Mini kit was used to extract genomic DNA. Every sample was amplified as two independent genomic DNA replicates, using about 0.46 ug for blood and roughly 1.4 ug for tumor or normal breast. TCRB sequencing of genomic DNA was carried out with the ImmunoSeq Intro kit according to the manufacturer's instructions. Multiplex PCR was run for around 33 cycles using proprietary primers and spike-in control sequences for absolute quantification. Single-end 150-bp reads were used to sequence an 87-bp fragment spanning the CDR3 and the flanking V and J genes. Each lane of an Illumina MiSeq using version 3.0 chemistry carried seven multiplexed samples, with two replicates per sample. The authors' pipeline ran thus. Raw data were processed with the vendor's proprietary pipeline, and both replicates were merged into a single result per sample. A clonotype was defined as productive rearrangements that share the same V-gene family, CDR3 amino acid sequence and J-gene segment. To compute clonality, the normalized Shannon entropy (Pielou evenness) of TCRB abundances was subtracted from 1. To estimate T cell density, the total number of templates was divided by the input cell count, which was inferred from how much DNA went in. Recon, run with its default parameters, was used to estimate overall repertoire diversity and clonality. Tumor-enriched clonotypes were defined as having over 0.1% abundance in tumor and at least 32-fold higher abundance than in normal breast. Entries here come from immuneACCESS through TCRdb and include only in-frame sequences with V and J called. Some clones fail to appear in such tables; in the studies checked, an unresolved V gene covers under half of the shortfall, and the cause of the remainder is unknown. V, J and clone size are those of that table, while D and trimming were read from the DNA. The sample data list 60,000 to 80,000 clones, and approximately 79% of these were observed just once. Jointly, the top ten make up roughly 3.2% of the sample.

Based on the germline V gene, the CDR1 and CDR2 sequences are SGDLS and YYNGEE. The CDR3, cysteine through phenylalanine, is 13 amino acids long. Only the CDR3 part of the read is kept: 39 bases, read in frame from the first base. V lost 4 bases and J lost 6 bases; the stretch between them is 10 bases long. The TCR sequence derives from a person in their sixties with breast cancer. The sample consisted of blood. The sequence is built from TRBV9 and TRBJ2-2; perhaps TRBD1 is the D gene, with 6 bases matching. Read as DNA, the sequence is TGTGCCAGCAGCATCGGACAGCCCGGGGAGCTGTTTTTT. Its protein reads: CASSIGQPGELFF.